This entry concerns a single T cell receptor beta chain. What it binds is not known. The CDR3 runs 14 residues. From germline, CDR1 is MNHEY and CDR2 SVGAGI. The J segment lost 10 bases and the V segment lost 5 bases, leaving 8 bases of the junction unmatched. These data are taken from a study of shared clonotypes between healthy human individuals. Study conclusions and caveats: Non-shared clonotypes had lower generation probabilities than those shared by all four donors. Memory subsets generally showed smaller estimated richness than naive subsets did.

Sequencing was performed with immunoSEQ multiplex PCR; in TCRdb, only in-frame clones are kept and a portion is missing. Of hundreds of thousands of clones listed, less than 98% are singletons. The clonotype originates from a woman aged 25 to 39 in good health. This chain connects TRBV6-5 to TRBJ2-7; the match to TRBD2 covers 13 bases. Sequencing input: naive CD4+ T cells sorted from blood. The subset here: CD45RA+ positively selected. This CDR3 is CASSQGLAGAAQYF. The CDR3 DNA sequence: TGTGCCAGCAGTCAAGGACTAGCGGGAGCAGCCCAGTACTTC.